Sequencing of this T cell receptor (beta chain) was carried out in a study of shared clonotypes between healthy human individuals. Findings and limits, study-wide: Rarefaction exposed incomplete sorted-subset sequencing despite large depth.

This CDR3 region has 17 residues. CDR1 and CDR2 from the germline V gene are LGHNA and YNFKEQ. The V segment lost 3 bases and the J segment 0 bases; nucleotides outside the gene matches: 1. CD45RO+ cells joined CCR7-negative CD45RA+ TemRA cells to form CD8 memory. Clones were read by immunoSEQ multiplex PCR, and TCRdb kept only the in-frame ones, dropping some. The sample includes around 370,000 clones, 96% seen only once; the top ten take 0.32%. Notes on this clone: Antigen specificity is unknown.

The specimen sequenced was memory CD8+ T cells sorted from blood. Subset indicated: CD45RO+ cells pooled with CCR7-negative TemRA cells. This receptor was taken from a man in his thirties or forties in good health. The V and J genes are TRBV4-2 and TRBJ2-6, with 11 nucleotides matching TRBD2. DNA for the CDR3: TGTGCCAGCAGCCAGGGGACTAGCGGCTCTGGGGCCAACGTCCTGACTTTC. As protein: CASSQGTSGSGANVLTF.